One and the same sample provided the 26 T cell receptor beta chains below, sequenced in a study of regulatory T cells in long-lasting Graves disease. Time point noted: persistent/refractory GD, antithyroid drugs over 5 years with positive TRAb. RNA extracted from PBMCs served as the sequencing template. Sequencing libraries for TCR beta were prepared with iRepertoire HTBI primers and Arm-PCR of CDR3 regions. TCRdb re-called the multiplex PCR reads with MiXCR, one entry per CDR3 protein. The sample lists some 420,000 distinct CDR3 sequences, roughly 22% seen once, with around 13% in the top ten. The sequences come from peripheral blood mononuclear cells (PBMCs), collected when the disease was refractory, from a patient treated with antithyroid drugs. All receptors derive from a female donor with Graves disease.

The gene calls are TRBV7-2 and TRBJ1-6; D is uncertain. The CDR3 spans 13 residues. The germline CDR1 and CDR2 sequences are SGHTA and FQGNSA. The germline V and J ends were trimmed by 2 bases and 8 bases, with 7 bases remaining between them. The CDR3: CASSLLWDSPLHF. CDR3 nucleotides: TGTGCCAGCAGCTTATTATGGGATTCACCCCTCCACTTT.

This clonotype was counted between two and nine times. This sequence joins TRBV20-1 and TRBJ1-1; D gene ambiguous. Deletions cut 0 bases from V and 10 bases from J, with 18 bases between. This CDR3 comprises 14 residues. Germline lookup yields CDR1 DFQATT and CDR2 SNEGSKA (reference sequence). CDR3 amino acids: CSARDIRKGWRAFF. Here the CDR3 DNA reads TGCAGTGCTAGAGATATTCGGAAAGGGTGGAGAGCTTTCTTT.

V gene TRBV7-2 combines with J gene TRBJ2-6; 11 nucleotides match TRBD1. V trimming: 1 base; J trimming: 0 bases; junction bases outside the gene matches: 2. The germline gives CDR1 SGHTA, CDR2 FQGNSA. The length of the CDR3 is 18 residues. The CDR3 DNA sequence: TGTGCCAGCAGCTTAGAGGGGACAGGGGGCTCTGGGGCCAACGTCCTGACTTTC. Protein sequence: CASSLEGTGGSGANVLTF. Drawing the rest from reference TRBV7-2 and TRBJ2-6, the complete variable domain is GAGVSQSPSNKVTEKGKDVELRCDPISGHTALYWYRQSLGQGLEFLIYFQGNSAPDKSGLPSDRFSAERTGGSVSTLTIQRTQQEDSAVYLCASSLEGTGGSGANVLTFGAGSRLTVL.

Concerning this clonotype itself: A read error may account for a junction end that differs from germline. The genes are TRBV4-3 and TRBJ1-1, with D perhaps TRBD1 (6 bases). From germline, CDR1 is LGHNA and CDR2 YSLEER. The CDR3 runs to 13 residues. This CDR3 reads CVSSQDRITEAFF. The DNA of the CDR3 is TGCGTCAGCAGCCAAGACAGGATCACTGAAGCTTTCTTT.

This rearrangement joins TRBV6-1 to TRBJ1-2; D perhaps matches TRBD1 (6 bases). This CDR3 region has 14 residues. V lost 6 bases to trimming and J lost 4 bases, with 15 bases between them. The germline V gene has CDR1 MNHNS and CDR2 SASEGT. The CDR3 protein is CASSPTGPSYGYTF. In DNA, the CDR3 is TGTGCCAGCAGCCCGACAGGACCGAGCTATGGCTACACCTTC.

The rearrangement uses TRBV9 and TRBJ2-2, with TRBD2 matching over 8 bases. The germline V gene has CDR1 SGDLS and CDR2 YYNGEE. The CDR3 extends over 14 amino acids. V gave up 3 bases and J gave up 7 bases; unmatched junction bases: 5. CDR3 residues: CASSGATSGGELFF. As DNA, the CDR3 is TGTGCCAGCAGCGGGGCTACTAGCGGCGGGGAGCTGTTTTTT.

This chain links TRBV4-1 with TRBJ2-7; D is perhaps TRBD1 or TRBD2 (5 bases each). The CDR3 extends over 15 amino acids. Germline assignment: CDR1 MGHRA and CDR2 YSYEKL. Trimming pared 2 bases from V and 4 bases from J, leaving 15 bases between. The CDR3 sequence is CASSQPTGTGYEQYF. The CDR3 region has the DNA TGCGCCAGCAGCCAACCGACCGGGACCGGGTACGAGCAGTACTTC.

V and J are TRBV3-1 and TRBJ2-7; maybe TRBD2 (7 bases). The CDR3 is made up of 13 amino acids. Germline V gene lookup returns CDR1 LGHDT and CDR2 YNNKEL (reference sequence). Trimming took 4 bases from V and 7 from J, leaving 14 bases between them. The CDR3 reads CASSPGGVREQYF. CDR3 coding DNA: TGTGCCAGCAGCCCGGGGGGCGTCAGAGAGCAGTACTTC.

This clonotype has a count of ten or more. This chain links TRBV28 with TRBJ1-6; 9 bases match TRBD1. CDR3 length: 16 amino acids. CDR1 and CDR2 (germline): MDHEN, SYDVKM. V lost 6 bases, J lost 2 bases, and 5 bases stayed unmatched. This chain's CDR3 is CASSRDRATYNSPLHF. DNA of the CDR3: TGTGCCAGCAGCCGGGACAGGGCCACCTATAATTCACCCCTCCACTTT.

For this clonotype: A single base separates this from a much larger clone, so it may be a read error. This sequence joins TRBV13 and TRBJ1-2; D remains unclear. This CDR3 region has 14 residues. CDR1 and CDR2 (germline): PRHDT, FYEKMQ (reference sequence). The CDR3 DNA reads as TGTGCCAGCAGCTCCGACAAAGGTAGCTATGGCTGCACCTTC. It encodes CASSSDKGSYGCTF.

The rearrangement joins TRBV30 to TRBJ1-5, with D possibly being TRBD1 (5 bases). Trimming removed 5 bases from V and 4 bases from J, with 12 bases in between. The CDR3 covers 13 residues. CDR1 is GTSNPN, CDR2 SVGIG, per germline (reference sequence). The CDR3 coding sequence is TGTGCCTGGGGAGGGACGGTGAATCAGCCCCAGCATTTT. It codes for CAWGGTVNQPQHF.

The rearrangement links TRBV7-2 to TRBJ1-6; a weak D match, TRBD1 (5 bases). The length of the CDR3 is 14 residues. Per germline, CDR1 SGHTA and CDR2 FQGNSA. V was shortened by 4 bases and J by 5 bases, with 9 bases between the two germline ends. The CDR3 bases are TGTGCCAGCAGCTGGTGGGACGATAATTCACCCCTCCACTTT. Amino acid sequence: CASSWWDDNSPLHF.

This clonotype was picked up many times. The rearrangement joins TRBV6-5 to TRBJ2-7; 10 bases are shared with TRBD2. Per germline, CDR1 MNHEY and CDR2 SVGAGI. This CDR3 region has 16 residues. The trim removed 0 bases at V and 6 bases at J, leaving 8 bases unmatched. CDR3 sequence reads: CASSYSNSGGTGEQYF. The CDR3 nucleotides read TGTGCCAGCAGTTACTCGAATAGCGGGGGGACTGGCGAGCAGTACTTC.

This clonotype was observed at least ten times. The rearrangement joins TRBV11-2 to TRBJ1-5; D is possibly TRBD1 (5 bases). The CDR3 loop spans 15 amino acids. Germline-derived CDR1 and CDR2 are SGHAT and FQNNGV. Trimming took 6 bases from V and 6 from J, leaving 18 bases between them. The CDR3 loop is CASSKGHGGGQPQHF. In DNA form, the CDR3 reads TGTGCCAGCAGTAAGGGGCACGGGGGGGGTCAGCCCCAGCATTTT.

V and J are TRBV15 and TRBJ2-1, with 10 bases lining up with TRBD1. Unmatched junction bases numbered 9, after V lost 4 bases and J lost 9 bases. This CDR3 comprises 15 residues. In germline, CDR1 is LNHNV, CDR2 YYDKDF (reference sequence). The CDR3 reads CATSNLDRGPSEQFF. The CDR3 DNA sequence: TGTGCCACCAGCAACCTCGACAGGGGGCCGAGTGAGCAGTTCTTC.

This chain links TRBV2 with TRBJ1-4; D possibly corresponds to TRBD1 (6 bases). The CDR3 consists of 17 residues. Germline V gives CDR1 SNHLY, CDR2 FYNNEI. V was clipped by 5 bases and J by 7 bases, with 23 bases between them. The CDR3 is CASSPLVGPEGGEKLFF. CDR3 sequence (DNA): TGTGCCAGCAGTCCCCTCGTTGGACCCGAGGGGGGTGAAAAACTGTTTTTT.

Many counts were recorded for this clonotype. J is TRBJ2-7 and V is TRBV12-3 or TRBV12-4, with 8 bases fitting TRBD2. The V segment lost 6 bases and the J segment 3 bases; nucleotides outside the gene matches: 10. The CDR3 has 15 amino acids. The CDR3 DNA is TGTGCCAGCAGCCGACCCGGGGGGGCGGTCTACGAGCAGTACTTC. Translated, it gives CASSRPGGAVYEQYF.

This clonotype was picked up many times. The genes are TRBV28 and TRBJ2-7; a weak D match, TRBD2 (5 bases). The CDR3 totals 15 residues. Germline assignment: CDR1 MDHEN and CDR2 SYDVKM. V was shortened by 5 bases and J by 0 bases, with 14 bases between the two germline ends. CDR3 nucleotide sequence: TGTGCCAGCAGTCGGGGTAGCGCAAGCTCCTACGAGCAGTACTTC. Translated, it gives CASSRGSASSYEQYF.

This clonotype was found a few times. The rearrangement uses TRBV24-1 and TRBJ2-5, with TRBD2 as a possible D gene (5 bases). Germline V gives CDR1 KGHDR, CDR2 SFDVKD. The CDR3 extends over 15 amino acids. Deletions cut 3 bases from V and 2 bases from J, with 12 bases between. CDR3 residues: CATSDPGRTQETQYF. DNA for the CDR3: TGTGCCACCAGTGATCCGGGGAGAACGCAAGAGACCCAGTACTTC.

The chain joins TRBV11-3 to TRBJ2-5, with 8 positions matching TRBD2. V was pared by 5 bases and J by 6 bases, with 11 bases of the junction left unmatched. This CDR3 is 15 amino acids long. CDR1 and CDR2 (germline): SGHNT, YENEEA. Here the CDR3 DNA reads TGTGCCAGCAGCCAAGATACCGGGGGGGAGAAGACCCAGTACTTC. Translating gives CASSQDTGGEKTQYF. Combining the CDR3 with reference TRBV11-3 and TRBJ2-5 gives the whole variable domain EAGVVQSPRYKIIEKKQPVAFWCNPISGHNTLYWYLQNLGQGPELLIRYENEEAVDDSQLPKDRFSAERLKGVDSTLKIQPAELGDSAVYLCASSQDTGGEKTQYFGPGTRLLVL.

This clonotype was found a few times. The chain couples TRBV30 to TRBJ2-2, with D unclear. This CDR3 contains 13 residues. V was pared by 3 bases and J by 7 bases, with 12 bases between. Germline CDR1 GTSNPN, CDR2 SVGIG (reference sequence). Here the CDR3 reads CAWRRRTSGELFF. The CDR3 DNA reads as TGTGCCTGGAGGAGGCGGACGAGCGGGGAGCTGTTTTTT.

This clonotype came up many times. The CDR3 loop is CASSSYLAVLQGGGNIQYF. In nucleotides, the CDR3 is TGTGCCAGCAGCTCATACCTAGCCGTTCTACAGGGGGGTGGAAACATTCAGTACTTC. The V call is TRBV11-2, the J call TRBJ2-4, with TRBD1 identical over 8 bases. Per the germline V gene, CDR1 is SGHAT and CDR2 is FQNNGV. The CDR3 is made up of 19 amino acids. Trimming at V came to 4 bases and at J to 6 bases, leaving 20 bases not matched to a gene.

The J gene is TRBJ1-5, the V gene TRBV19; TRBD1 matches at 11 bases. Germline values: CDR1 LNHDA, CDR2 SQIVND (reference sequence). Germline trimming cut 7 bases from V and 4 bases from J; bases unmatched to any gene: 15. CDR3 length: 18 amino acids. CDR3 sequence reads: CASKAGSGQGGENQPQHF. CDR3 DNA: TGTGCCAGTAAGGCCGGTTCGGGACAGGGGGGTGAGAATCAGCCCCAGCATTTT.

This rearrangement joins TRBV5-1 to TRBJ1-4; no firm D call. V lost 3 bases and J 1 base, leaving 4 bases between the germline ends. CDR1 and CDR2 from the germline V gene are SGHRS and YFSETQ. This CDR3 region has 13 residues. The CDR3 DNA sequence: TGCGCCAGCAGCTGGGAAACTAATGAAAAACTGTTTTTT. Protein: CASSWETNEKLFF.

The V call is TRBV7-2, the J call TRBJ1-4, with D uncertain. The germline CDR1 and CDR2 sequences are SGHTA and FQGNSA. V lost 2 bases and J 3 bases, leaving 10 bases between the germline ends. This CDR3 comprises 15 residues. For the CDR3, the DNA is TGTGCCAGCAGCTTATATTTCGGGGCTAATGAAAAACTGTTTTTT. Protein product: CASSLYFGANEKLFF.

J is TRBJ1-1 and V is TRBV11-2; D unresolved. From germline, CDR1 is SGHAT and CDR2 FQNNGV. The CDR3 loop spans 13 amino acids. V was trimmed by 5 bases and J by 3 bases, leaving 10 bases between them. DNA of the CDR3: TGTGCCAGCAGCGGCAGGAGGGACACTGAAGCTTTCTTT. This encodes CASSGRRDTEAFF.